This T cell receptor (beta chain) was sequenced in a study of T-cell reconstitution after alpha-beta-depleted transplantation in children. Researchers prepared the TCRbeta library using unique molecular identifiers, the study reports. TCRdb re-derived calls from the PCR reads in MiXCR, one entry per CDR3 protein. Found here are approximately 230,000 distinct CDR3 sequences, more than 20% of them singletons; the top ten hold around 4.8%. This clonotype was counted only a few times. The origin of this receptor is a female patient aged 2-9 years who had a stem cell transplant for congenital amegakaryocytic thrombocytopenia, so the T cells may come from the graft donor. The sequencing used PBMCs, mostly from graft donor cells, collected 360 days after TCRalphabeta/CD19-depleted stem cell transplant.

CDR3 residues: CSVEESQGTTKAFF. The CDR3 bases are TGCAGCGTTGAAGAGAGCCAAGGGACGACGAAAGCTTTCTTT. The genes are TRBV29-1 and TRBJ1-1, with D perhaps matching TRBD1 (5 bases). Germline CDR1 is SQVTM and CDR2 is ANQGSEA. The V end lost 0 bases, the J end lost 9 bases, and 17 bases lay between the germline ends. The CDR3 has 14 residues.